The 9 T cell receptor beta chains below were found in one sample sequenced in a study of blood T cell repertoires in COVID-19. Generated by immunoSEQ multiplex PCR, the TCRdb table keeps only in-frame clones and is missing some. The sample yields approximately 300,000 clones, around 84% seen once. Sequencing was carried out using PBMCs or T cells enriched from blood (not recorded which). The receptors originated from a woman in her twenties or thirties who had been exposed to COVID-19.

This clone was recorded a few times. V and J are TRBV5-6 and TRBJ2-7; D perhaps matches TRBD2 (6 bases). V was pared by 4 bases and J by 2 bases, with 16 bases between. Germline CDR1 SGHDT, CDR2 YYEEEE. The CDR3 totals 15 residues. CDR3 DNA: TGTGCCAGCAGCACTGTGACTAGTAACCCCTACGAGCAGTACTTC. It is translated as CASSTVTSNPYEQYF.

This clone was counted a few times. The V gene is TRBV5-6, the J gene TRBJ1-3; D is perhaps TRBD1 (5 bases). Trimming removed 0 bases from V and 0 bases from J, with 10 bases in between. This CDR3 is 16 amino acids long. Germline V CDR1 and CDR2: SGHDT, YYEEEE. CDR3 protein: CASSLEEGFSGNTIYF. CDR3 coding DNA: TGTGCCAGCAGCTTGGAGGAGGGGTTCTCTGGAAACACCATATATTTT.

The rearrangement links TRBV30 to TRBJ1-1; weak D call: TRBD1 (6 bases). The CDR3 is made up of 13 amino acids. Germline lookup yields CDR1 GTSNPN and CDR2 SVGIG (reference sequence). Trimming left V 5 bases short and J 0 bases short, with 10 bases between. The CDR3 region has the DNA TGTGCCTGGGAGGACAGCCTGAACACTGAAGCTTTCTTT. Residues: CAWEDSLNTEAFF.

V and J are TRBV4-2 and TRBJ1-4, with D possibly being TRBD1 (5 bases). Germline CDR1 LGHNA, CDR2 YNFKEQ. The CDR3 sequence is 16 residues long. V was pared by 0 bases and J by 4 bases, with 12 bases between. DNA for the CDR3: TGTGCCAGCAGCCAAGATCTCGGGGGGTTTAATGAAAAACTGTTTTTT. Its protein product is CASSQDLGGFNEKLFF.

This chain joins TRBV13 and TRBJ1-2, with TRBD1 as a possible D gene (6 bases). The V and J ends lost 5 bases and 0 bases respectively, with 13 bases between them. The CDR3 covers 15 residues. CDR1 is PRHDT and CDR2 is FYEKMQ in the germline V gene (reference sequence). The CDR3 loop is CASSPTGIPNYGYTF. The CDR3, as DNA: TGTGCCAGCAGCCCTACAGGGATACCTAACTATGGCTACACCTTC.

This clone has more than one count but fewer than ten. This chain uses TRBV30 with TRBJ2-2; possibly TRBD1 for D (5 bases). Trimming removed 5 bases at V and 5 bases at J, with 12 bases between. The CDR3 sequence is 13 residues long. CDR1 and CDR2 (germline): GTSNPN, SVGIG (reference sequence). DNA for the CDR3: TGTGCCTGGCGCCAGGGTGGAACCGGGGAGCTGTTTTTT. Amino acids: CAWRQGGTGELFF. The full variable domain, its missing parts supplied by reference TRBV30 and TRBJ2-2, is SQTIHQWPATLVQPVGSPLSLECTVEGTSNPNLYWYRQAAGRGLQLLFYSVGIGQISSEVPQNLSASRPQDRQFILSSKKLLLSDSGFYLCAWRQGGTGELFFGEGSRLTVL.

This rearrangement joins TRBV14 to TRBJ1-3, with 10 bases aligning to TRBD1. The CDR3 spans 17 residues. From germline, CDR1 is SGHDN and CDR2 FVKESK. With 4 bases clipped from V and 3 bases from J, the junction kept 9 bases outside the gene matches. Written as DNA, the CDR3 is TGTGCCAGCAGCCCGCATCCTGGGACAGGGGTTGGAAACACCATATATTTT. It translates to CASSPHPGTGVGNTIYF. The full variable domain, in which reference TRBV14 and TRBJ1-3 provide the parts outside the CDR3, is EAGVTQFPSHSVIEKGQTVTLRCDPISGHDNLYWYRRVMGKEIKFLLHFVKESKQDESGMPNNRFLAERTGGTYSTLKVQPAELEDSGVYFCASSPHPGTGVGNTIYFGEGSWLTVV.

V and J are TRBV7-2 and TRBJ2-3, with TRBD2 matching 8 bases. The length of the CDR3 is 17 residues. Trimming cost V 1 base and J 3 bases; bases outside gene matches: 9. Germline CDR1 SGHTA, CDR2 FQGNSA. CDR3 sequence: CASSLDSGGLGTDTQYF. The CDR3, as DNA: TGTGCCAGCAGCTTAGACTCGGGGGGGCTGGGGACAGATACGCAGTATTTT.

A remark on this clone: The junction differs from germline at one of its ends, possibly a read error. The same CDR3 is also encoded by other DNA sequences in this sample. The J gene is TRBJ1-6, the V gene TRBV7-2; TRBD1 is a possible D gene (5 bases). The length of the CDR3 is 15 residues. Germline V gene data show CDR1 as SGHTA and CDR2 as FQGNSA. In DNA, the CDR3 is TGTGCCAGCAGCTTATACGCAGGGTCTTATTCGCCCCTCCACTTT. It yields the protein CASSLYAGSYSPLHF.